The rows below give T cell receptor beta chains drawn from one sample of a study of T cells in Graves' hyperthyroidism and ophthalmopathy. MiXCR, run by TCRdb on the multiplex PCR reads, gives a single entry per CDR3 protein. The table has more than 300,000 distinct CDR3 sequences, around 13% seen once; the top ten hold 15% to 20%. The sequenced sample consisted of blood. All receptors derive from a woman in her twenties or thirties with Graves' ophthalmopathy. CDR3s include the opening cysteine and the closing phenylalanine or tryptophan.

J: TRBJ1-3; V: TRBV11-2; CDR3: CASSPTGPNTIYF
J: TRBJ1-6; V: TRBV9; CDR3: CASSNRQGDNSPLHF
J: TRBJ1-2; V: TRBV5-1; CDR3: CASSLASGGLQAGYTF
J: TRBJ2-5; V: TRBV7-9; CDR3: CASSQTLGTQYF
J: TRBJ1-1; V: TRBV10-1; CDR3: CASSLTEGTEAFF
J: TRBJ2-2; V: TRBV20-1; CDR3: CSARVASGQANTGELFF
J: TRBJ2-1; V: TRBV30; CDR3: CAWSPRDRGPSSKGYNEQFF
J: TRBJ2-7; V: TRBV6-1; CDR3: CASRMTGALGPEQYF
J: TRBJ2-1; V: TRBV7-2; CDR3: CASRQNAYNEQFF
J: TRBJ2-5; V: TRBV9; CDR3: CASSVATAGTGNQETQYF
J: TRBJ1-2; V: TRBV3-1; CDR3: CASSRGTNYGYTF
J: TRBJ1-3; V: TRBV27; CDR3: CASSTTGQPGDTIYF
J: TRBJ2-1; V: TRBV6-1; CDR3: CASSDRAAHNEQFF
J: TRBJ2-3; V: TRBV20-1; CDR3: CSAPSAAGGNTDTQYF
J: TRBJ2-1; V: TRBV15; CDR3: CATSSGPGGAGEQFF
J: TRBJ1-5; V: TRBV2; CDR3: CASSGPLPHQPQHF
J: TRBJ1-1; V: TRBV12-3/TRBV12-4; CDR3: CASSDPGRRNTEAFF
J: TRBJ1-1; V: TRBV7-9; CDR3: CASSRDRGMNTEAFF
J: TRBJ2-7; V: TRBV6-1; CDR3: CASSEANYEQYF
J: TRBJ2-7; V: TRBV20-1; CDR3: CSARDSQADTYEQYF
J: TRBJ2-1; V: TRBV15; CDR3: CAISRGAGYNEQFF
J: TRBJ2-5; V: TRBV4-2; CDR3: CASSQVAGELQETQYF
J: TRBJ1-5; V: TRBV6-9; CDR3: CASSYGDSLGKLSQPQHF
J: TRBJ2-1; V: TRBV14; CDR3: CASSQAFVQYYNEQFF
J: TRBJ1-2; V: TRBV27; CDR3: CASSPSRTGYGYTF
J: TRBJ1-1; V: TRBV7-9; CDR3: CASSLDGMNTEAFF
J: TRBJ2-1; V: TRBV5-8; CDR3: CASSQTTGVDEQFF
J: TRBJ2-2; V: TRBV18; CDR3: CASSPFLVSNTGELFF
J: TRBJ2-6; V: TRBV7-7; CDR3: CASSWGDHRAGANVLTF
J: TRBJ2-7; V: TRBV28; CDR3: CASSRTDTYEQYF
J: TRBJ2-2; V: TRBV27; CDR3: CASSFGRANTGELFF
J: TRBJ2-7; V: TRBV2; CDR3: CASSPGRYEQYF
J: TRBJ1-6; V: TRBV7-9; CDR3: CASSPTSSPPPHF
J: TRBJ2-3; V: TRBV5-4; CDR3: CASSLRGPTDTQYF
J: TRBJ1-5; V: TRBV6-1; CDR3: CASSPPDRDKDQPQHF
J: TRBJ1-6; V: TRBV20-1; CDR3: CSAREDSNSPLHF
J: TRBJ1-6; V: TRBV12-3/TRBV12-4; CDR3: CASSPTGGTTPLHF